The text below deals with one T cell receptor beta chain. The data were produced by immunoSEQ multiplex PCR, yet TCRdb's version contains in-frame clones alone and is incomplete. The sample has about 1.4 million clones, roughly 96% seen once. These data come from a study of shared clonotypes between healthy human individuals. The germline gives CDR1 SGDLS, CDR2 YYNGEE. The CDR3 covers 16 residues. With 4 bases clipped from V and 4 bases from J, the junction kept 13 bases outside the gene matches. The chain recombines TRBV9 with TRBJ2-5; TRBD2 aligns across 7 bases. The sequenced material came from naive CD4+ T cells sorted from blood. The subset was: CD45RA+ positively selected. This receptor was obtained from a man aged 30-40 years in good health. In nucleotides, the CDR3 is TGTGCCAGCAGCCCCCGGACTAGACATCCCGGAGAGACCCAGTACTTC. This codes for CASSPRTRHPGETQYF.